Listed below are T cell receptor beta chains from one sample, sequenced in a study of T cells after yellow fever vaccination. Using its own MiXCR run on the 5' RACE reads, TCRdb lists one record per CDR3 protein. The sample has about 49,000 distinct CDR3 sequences, 7% to 9% seen once; the top ten hold 28%. Sequences were derived from CD8+ T cells sorted from PBMCs, sampled about 2 weeks after the first yellow fever vaccination. The source of these receptors is a man between 18 and 29 years old who received the YFV17D yellow fever vaccine. The CDR3 runs from the conserved cysteine through the conserved F or W. The order of the fields is D gene, J gene, V gene, clone size, CDR3 DNA, CDR3 protein. D genes are given only for firm matches. Clone sizes are given selectively: once, few, many, or a class where the clone is expanded.

>NA|TRBJ2-7|TRBV11-3|NA
TGTGCCAGCAGCTTAGGTGGGGGTGGATCCTACGAGCAGTACTTC
CASSLGGGGSYEQYF
>NA|TRBJ1-4|TRBV28|many
TGTGCCAGCCGGGGGGACACTCTTAATAATGAAAAACTGTTTTTT
CASRGDTLNNEKLFF
>NA|TRBJ2-5|TRBV15|many
TGTGCCACCAGCGTCGGAGCCCTGCTACAAGAGACCCAGTACTTC
CATSVGALLQETQYF
>TRBD2|TRBJ2-1|TRBV7-8|many
TGTGCCAGCAGCCCTAGCGGGGGCACTACCTCCTACAATGAGCAGTTCTTC
CASSPSGGTTSYNEQFF
>TRBD2|TRBJ2-7|TRBV27|many
TGTGCCAGCAGTTTATCGACTAGCGGGGGTTACGAGCAGTACTTC
CASSLSTSGGYEQYF
>NA|TRBJ2-1|TRBV7-9|many
TGTGCCAGCAGCTCAGACGGTTGGTGGGAGCAGTTCTTC
CASSSDGWWEQFF
>TRBD1|TRBJ2-1|TRBV7-8|many
TGTGCCAGCAGCTTAAATTCGGGACAGGAGGTTACAATTGAGCAGTTCTTC
CASSLNSGQEVTIEQFF
>NA|TRBJ1-6|TRBV6-5|many
TGTGCCAGCAGTTACCTTCCGGGACCTGGAAATTCACCCCTCCACTTT
CASSYLPGPGNSPLHF
>NA|TRBJ2-1|TRBV6-5|few
TGTGCCAGCAGTTGGACAAGCGTAACCTACAATGAGCAGTTCTTC
CASSWTSVTYNEQFF
>NA|TRBJ1-1|TRBV12-3/TRBV12-4|many
TGTGCCAGCAGTTTCGGGACCACTGAAGCTTTCTTT
CASSFGTTEAFF
>NA|TRBJ2-2|TRBV11-1|many
TGTGCCAGCGGGTACTTTGGGGAGCTGTTTTTT
CASGYFGELFF
>NA|TRBJ1-5|TRBV19|NA
TGTGCCAGTAGTATTGTGTGGGGGTATAGCAATCAGCCCCAGCATTTT
CASSIVWGYSNQPQHF
>TRBD2|TRBJ2-1|TRBV29-1|many
TGCAGCGTTGAAGATTGGAGTAGCGGGGCGGGGGATGAGCAGTTCTTC
CSVEDWSSGAGDEQFF
>NA|TRBJ1-6|TRBV4-3|many
TGCGCCAGCAGCCAAGTAGGTGTAGGCTCACCCCTCCACTTT
CASSQVGVGSPLHF
>TRBD2|TRBJ2-5|TRBV4-2|many
TGTGCCAGCAGCCAGGCTAGCGGGGGGCGGGGAGAGACCCAGTACTTC
CASSQASGGRGETQYF
>NA|TRBJ2-5|TRBV7-8|NA
TGTGCCAGCAGCTTAGTTCCCGATTCCCAGACCCAGTACTTC
CASSLVPDSQTQYF
>NA|TRBJ2-3|TRBV7-2|many
TGTGCCAGCAGCGACCGTAACACAGATACGCAGTATTTT
CASSDRNTDTQYF
>NA|TRBJ2-3|TRBV20-1|many
TGCAGTGCTGACGCGGGGTCGGATACGCAGTATTTT
CSADAGSDTQYF
>NA|TRBJ1-1|TRBV6-2/TRBV6-3|many
TGTGCCAGCGATACGGGGGGTATGAACACTGAAGCTTTCTTT
CASDTGGMNTEAFF
>TRBD2|TRBJ2-1|TRBV5-1|NA
TGCGCCAGCAGCCCACGGGGTGGGCGGGGGGCCAGAGGACTTAATGAGCAGTTCTTC
CASSPRGGRGARGLNEQFF
>NA|TRBJ2-1|TRBV4-2|many
TGTGCCAGCAGCCAAGAGATTAGCGGAGCCTACAATGAGCAGTTCTTC
CASSQEISGAYNEQFF
>TRBD1|TRBJ2-2|TRBV29-1|many
TGCAGCGTAACAGGGGGCCTCGGGGAGCTGTTTTTT
CSVTGGLGELFF
>NA|TRBJ2-2|TRBV6-2/TRBV6-3|many
TGTGCCAGCAGTTACAGGGACACCGGGGAGCTGTTTTTT
CASSYRDTGELFF
>NA|TRBJ1-4|TRBV7-9|many
TGTGCCAGCAGCGCAGAGATAACCAGGCGACTGTTTTTT
CASSAEITRRLFF
>TRBD2|TRBJ2-2|TRBV12-3/TRBV12-4|few
TGTGCCAGCAGTTTTCCGGGACTAGCGCGGGCCGGGGAGCTGTTTTTT
CASSFPGLARAGELFF
>NA|TRBJ2-7|TRBV7-8|few
TGTGCCAGCAGCCTCGGGACTGCCTACTACGAGCAGTACTTC
CASSLGTAYYEQYF
>NA|TRBJ2-5|TRBV27|NA
TGTGCCAGCAGTTTAGCGGGGCGGCGGGAGACCCAGTACTTC
CASSLAGRRETQYF
>NA|TRBJ1-2|TRBV27|many
TGTGCCAGCAGTTTATGGTCCAGACCACTCTATGGCTACACCTTC
CASSLWSRPLYGYTF
>NA|TRBJ2-2|TRBV7-9|NA
TGTGCCAGCAGCTTCCCGACTAGAAACACCGGGGAGCTGTTTTTT
CASSFPTRNTGELFF
>NA|TRBJ2-7|TRBV29-1|NA
TGCAGCGTTGAAAAGGTCGGCAGCTACGAGCAGTACTTC
CSVEKVGSYEQYF
>NA|TRBJ2-1|TRBV10-3|many
TGTGCCATCAGTGACTCAAATGAGCAGTTCTTC
CAISDSNEQFF
>NA|TRBJ1-5|TRBV18|many
TGTGCCAGCTCACCAGGGGCCCTGGGGCCCCAGCATTTT
CASSPGALGPQHF
>NA|TRBJ2-1|TRBV4-3|many
TGCGCCAGCAGCCAAGATAGGGCGGCCCCATGGAATGAGCAGTTCTTC
CASSQDRAAPWNEQFF
>NA|TRBJ1-5|TRBV6-2/TRBV6-3|many
TGTGCCAGCAGCCGACACGGCCAGCCCCAGCATTTT
CASSRHGQPQHF
>NA|TRBJ2-3|TRBV6-2/TRBV6-3|many
TGTGCCAGCAGCCTCGGGATTATAGATACGCAGTATTTT
CASSLGIIDTQYF
>TRBD2|TRBJ2-5|TRBV11-2|many
TGTGCCAGCAGGACCAGGGAAGCGGGATACCTATCGCCAGAGACCCAGTACTTC
CASRTREAGYLSPETQYF
>NA|TRBJ1-2|TRBV9|many
TGTGCCAGCAGCGGCGGGGGGATGGTTAACTATGGCTACACCTTC
CASSGGGMVNYGYTF
>NA|TRBJ2-2|TRBV12-3/TRBV12-4|many
TGTGCCAGCAGTCCCGTAGGGGGTCGGGATCCCGGGGAGCTGTTTTTT
CASSPVGGRDPGELFF
>NA|TRBJ2-3|TRBV15|many
TGTGCCACCAGCCCCAGGTCCCCAGATACGCAGTATTTT
CATSPRSPDTQYF
>NA|TRBJ2-1|TRBV29-1|many
TGCAGCGTTTCTCTCAATGAGCAGTTCTTC
CSVSLNEQFF
>NA|TRBJ2-2|TRBV6-2/TRBV6-3|many
TGTGCCAGCAGTTACGGGGAAACCGGGGAGCTGTTTTTT
CASSYGETGELFF
>TRBD2|TRBJ2-3|TRBV7-6|many
TGTGCCAGCAGCTTACCGAGCGGGGGGAGCACAGATACGCAGTATTTT
CASSLPSGGSTDTQYF
>NA|TRBJ2-2|TRBV24-1|many
TGTGCCACCAGTGATCGCTTACCGGGTCCCGGGGACACCGGGGAGCTGTTTTTT
CATSDRLPGPGDTGELFF
>NA|TRBJ1-5|TRBV28|many
TGTGCCAGCAGTCCCATGGACCGACGGGATCAGCCCCAGCATTTT
CASSPMDRRDQPQHF
>NA|TRBJ2-7|TRBV7-9|many
TGTGCCAGCAGGTCGGGCTCCTACGAGCAGTACTTC
CASRSGSYEQYF
>TRBD1|TRBJ1-1|TRBV6-5|many
TGTGCCAGCAGTAGGGGGGTGACAGGGAGGACTGAAGCTTTCTTT
CASSRGVTGRTEAFF
>NA|TRBJ2-3|TRBV4-2|many
TGTGCCAGCAGCCAAGAGCGGGCCATGGGGGCCGATACGCAGTATTTT
CASSQERAMGADTQYF
>NA|TRBJ1-2|TRBV12-3/TRBV12-4|many
TGTGCCAGCCACGGGGGGGGACGGCCAATCTATGGCTACACCTTC
CASHGGGRPIYGYTF
>TRBD2|TRBJ2-3|TRBV19|NA
TGTGCCAGTAGCGTTACTAGCGGAAACACAGATACGCAGTATTTT
CASSVTSGNTDTQYF
>NA|TRBJ2-6|TRBV11-2|NA
TGTGCCAGCAGCTTAGACGGCGGGCCAAACTCTGGGGCCAACGTCCTGACTTTC
CASSLDGGPNSGANVLTF
>NA|TRBJ2-1|TRBV5-1|many
TGCGCCAGCAGCTCCGTTAATGGTTACAATGAGCAGTTCTTC
CASSSVNGYNEQFF
>NA|TRBJ2-2|TRBV6-5|many
TGTGCCAGCGCCTGGCTCAACACCGGGGAGCTGTTTTTT
CASAWLNTGELFF
>NA|TRBJ2-1|TRBV5-6|many
TGTGCCAGCATCGCCGGGGCGTTCGGCAATGAGCAGTTCTTC
CASIAGAFGNEQFF
>NA|TRBJ2-7|TRBV20-1|many
TGCAGTGCTAGGACCCTCTACGAGCAGTACTTC
CSARTLYEQYF